Included here is one TCR beta chain sequence, with context. Its antigen is as yet unknown. A much bigger clone sits one base away, suggesting this may be a read error. Each library that profiled naive CD8 cells came from approximately 20,000 to 1,000,000 sorted cells with 10%, 30% or 50% RNA. The V gene's germline CDR1 is MNHEY and CDR2 SVGEGT. Trimming removed 2 bases from V and 3 bases from J, with 19 bases in between. The CDR3 covers 17 residues. This entry comes from a study of molecular identifiers for immune sequencing clone quantification. The study, taken as a whole, reports: Clones above 20 RNA copies contained over 97% of effector molecules and under 1% of naive molecules.

Bulk TCR libraries used previously described methods and listed TCR primers. TCRdb reprocessed the PCR reads via MiXCR and lists one record per CDR3 protein. The data show about 40,000 distinct CDR3 sequences, about 24% seen once. The source is a human donor in good health. Some libraries in this study had Jurkat cell RNA spiked in. The V call is TRBV6-2 or TRBV6-3, the J call TRBJ1-1; no firm D call. The sample taken for sequencing was naive CD8+ T cells from blood, with Jurkat cell RNA spiked in. Subset denoted: FACS-sorted CD8+CD4-CCR7+CD45RA+ naive T cells. CDR3 nucleotides: TGTGCCAGCAGTTACAGAGCCAGGATGGGGATGGACACTGAAGCTTTCTTT. Protein product: CASSYRARMGMDTEAFF.